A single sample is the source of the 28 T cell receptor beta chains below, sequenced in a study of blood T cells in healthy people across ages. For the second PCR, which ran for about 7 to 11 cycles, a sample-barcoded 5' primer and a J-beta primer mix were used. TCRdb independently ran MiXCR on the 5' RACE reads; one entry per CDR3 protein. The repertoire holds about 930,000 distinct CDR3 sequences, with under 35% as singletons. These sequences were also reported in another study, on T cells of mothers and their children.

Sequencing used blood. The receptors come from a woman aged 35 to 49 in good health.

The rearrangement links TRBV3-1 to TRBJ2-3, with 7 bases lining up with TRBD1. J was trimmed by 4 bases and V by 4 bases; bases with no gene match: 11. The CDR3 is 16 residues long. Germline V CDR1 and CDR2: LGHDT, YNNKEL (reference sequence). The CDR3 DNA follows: TGTGCCAGCAGCCGTAGGGGGCACGGATTCTCAGATACGCAGTATTTT. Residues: CASSRRGHGFSDTQYF.

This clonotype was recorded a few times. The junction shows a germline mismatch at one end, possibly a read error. CDR3 sequence reads: CGARPAGGRGYTF. The CDR3 coding sequence is TGCGGTGCTAGACCGGCGGGGGGAAGGGGCTACACCTTC. This sequence joins TRBV20-1 and TRBJ1-2; D may be TRBD1 (5 bases). The CDR3 has 13 residues. The V gene's germline CDR1 is DFQATT and CDR2 SNEGSKA (reference sequence).

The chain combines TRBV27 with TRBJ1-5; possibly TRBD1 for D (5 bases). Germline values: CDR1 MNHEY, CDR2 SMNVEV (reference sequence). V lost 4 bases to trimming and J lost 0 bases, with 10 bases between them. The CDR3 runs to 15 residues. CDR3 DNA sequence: TGTGCCAGCAGTTCGGGACGGTATAGCAATCAGCCCCAGCATTTT. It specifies CASSSGRYSNQPQHF.

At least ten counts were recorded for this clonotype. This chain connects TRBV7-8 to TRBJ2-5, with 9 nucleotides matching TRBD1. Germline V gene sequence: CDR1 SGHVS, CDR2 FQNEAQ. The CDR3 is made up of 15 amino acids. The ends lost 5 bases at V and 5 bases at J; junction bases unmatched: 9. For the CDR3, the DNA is TGTGCCAGCAGCGCCTGGACAGGGGATAGGGAGACCCAGTACTTC. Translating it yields CASSAWTGDRETQYF.

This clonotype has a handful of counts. CDR3 DNA: TGTGCCAGCAGCTTATTGGTCCGACTAGCCAAAAACATTCAGTACTTC. Residues: CASSLLVRLAKNIQYF. V and J are TRBV5-8 and TRBJ2-4; D gene uncertain. The V gene's germline CDR1 is SGHTS and CDR2 YDEGEE. The CDR3 spans 16 residues. The V end lost 2 bases, the J end lost 0 bases, and 12 bases lay between the germline ends.

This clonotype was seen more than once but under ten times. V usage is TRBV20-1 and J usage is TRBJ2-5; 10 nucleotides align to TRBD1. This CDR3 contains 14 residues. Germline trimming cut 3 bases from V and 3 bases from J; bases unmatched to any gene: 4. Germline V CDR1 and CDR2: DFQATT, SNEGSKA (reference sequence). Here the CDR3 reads CSASSGTGEETQYF. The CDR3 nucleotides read TGCAGTGCTAGTTCTGGGACAGGGGAAGAGACCCAGTACTTC.

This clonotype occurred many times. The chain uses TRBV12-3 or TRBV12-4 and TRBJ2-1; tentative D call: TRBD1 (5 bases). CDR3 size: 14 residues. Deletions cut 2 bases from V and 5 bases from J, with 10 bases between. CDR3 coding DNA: TGTGCCAGCAGTTTACAGGGTGGACACAATGAGCAGTTCTTC. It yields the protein CASSLQGGHNEQFF.

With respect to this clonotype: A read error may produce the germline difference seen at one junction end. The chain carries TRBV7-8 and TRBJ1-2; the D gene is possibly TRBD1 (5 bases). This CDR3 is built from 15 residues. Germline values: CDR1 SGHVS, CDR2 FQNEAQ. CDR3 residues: CASSFTPQGENGYTF. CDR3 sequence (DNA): TGTGCGAGCAGCTTTACCCCCCAAGGGGAGAATGGCTACACCTTC.

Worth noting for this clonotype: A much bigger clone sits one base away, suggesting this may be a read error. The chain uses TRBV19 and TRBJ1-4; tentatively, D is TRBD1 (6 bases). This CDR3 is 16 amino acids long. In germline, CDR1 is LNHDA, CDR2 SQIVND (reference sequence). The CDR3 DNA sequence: TGTGCCAGTAGTAGAGAAGGACAGACTGCTAATGAAAAACCGTTTTTT. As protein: CASSREGQTANEKPFF.

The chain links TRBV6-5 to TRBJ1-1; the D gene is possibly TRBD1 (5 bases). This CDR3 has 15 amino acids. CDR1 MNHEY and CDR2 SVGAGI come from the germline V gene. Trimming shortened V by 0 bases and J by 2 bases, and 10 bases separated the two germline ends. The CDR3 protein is CASSYSNRPNTEAFF. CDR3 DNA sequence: TGTGCCAGCAGTTACTCGAACAGGCCAAACACTGAAGCTTTCTTT.

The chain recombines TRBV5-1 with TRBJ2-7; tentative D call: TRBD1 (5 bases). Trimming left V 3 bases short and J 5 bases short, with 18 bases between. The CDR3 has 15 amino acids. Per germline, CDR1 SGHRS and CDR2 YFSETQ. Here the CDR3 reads CASSSYRNPRDEQYF. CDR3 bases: TGCGCCAGCAGCTCCTACCGTAACCCCAGGGACGAGCAGTACTTC.

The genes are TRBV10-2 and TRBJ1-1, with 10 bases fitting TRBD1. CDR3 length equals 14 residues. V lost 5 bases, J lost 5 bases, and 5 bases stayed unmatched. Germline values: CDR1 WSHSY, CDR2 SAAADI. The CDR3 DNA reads TGCGCCAGCAGTCAGGGACAGGGGTGGACTGAAGCTTTCTTT. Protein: CASSQGQGWTEAFF.

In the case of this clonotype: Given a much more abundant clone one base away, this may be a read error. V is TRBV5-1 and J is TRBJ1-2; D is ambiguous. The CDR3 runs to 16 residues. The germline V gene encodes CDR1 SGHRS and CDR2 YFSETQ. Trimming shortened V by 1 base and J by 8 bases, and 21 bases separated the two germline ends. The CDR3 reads CASSLTGDGFCQGYTF. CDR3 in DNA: TGCGCCAGCAGCTTGACCGGCGACGGGTTTTGTCAAGGCTACACCTTC.

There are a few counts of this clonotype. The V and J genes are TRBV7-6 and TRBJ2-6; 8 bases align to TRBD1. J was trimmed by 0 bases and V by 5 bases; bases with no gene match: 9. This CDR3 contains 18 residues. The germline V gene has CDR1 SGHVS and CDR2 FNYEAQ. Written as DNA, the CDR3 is TGTGCCAGCAGCCTAGACAGGGGTCCACCCTCTGGGGCCAACGTCCTGACTTTC. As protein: CASSLDRGPPSGANVLTF.

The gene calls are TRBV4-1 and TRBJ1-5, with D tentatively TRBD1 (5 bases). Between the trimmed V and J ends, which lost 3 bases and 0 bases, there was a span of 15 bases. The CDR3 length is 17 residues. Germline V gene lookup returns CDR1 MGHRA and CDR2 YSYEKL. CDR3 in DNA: TGCGCCAGCAGCCAGAGAAAAACGGGGGGTAGCAATCAGCCCCAGCATTTT. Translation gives CASSQRKTGGSNQPQHF.

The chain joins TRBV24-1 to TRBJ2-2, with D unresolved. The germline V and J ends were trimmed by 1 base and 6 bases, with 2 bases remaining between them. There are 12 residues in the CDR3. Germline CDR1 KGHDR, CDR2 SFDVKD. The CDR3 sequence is CATSDFAGELFF. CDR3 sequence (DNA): TGTGCCACCAGTGATTTCGCCGGGGAGCTGTTTTTT.

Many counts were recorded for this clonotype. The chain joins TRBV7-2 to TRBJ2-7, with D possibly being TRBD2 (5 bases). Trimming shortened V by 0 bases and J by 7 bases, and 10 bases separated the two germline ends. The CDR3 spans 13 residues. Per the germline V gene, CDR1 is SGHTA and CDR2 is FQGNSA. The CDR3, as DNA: TGTGCCAGCAGCTTAGCGCGGGCCAGAGAGCAGTACTTC. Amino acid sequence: CASSLARAREQYF.

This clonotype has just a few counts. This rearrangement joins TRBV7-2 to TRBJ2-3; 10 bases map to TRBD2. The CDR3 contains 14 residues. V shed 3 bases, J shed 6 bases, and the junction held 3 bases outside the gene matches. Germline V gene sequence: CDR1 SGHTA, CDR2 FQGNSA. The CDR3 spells CASSFTSGVDTQYF. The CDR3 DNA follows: TGTGCCAGCAGCTTTACTAGCGGGGTTGATACGCAGTATTTT.

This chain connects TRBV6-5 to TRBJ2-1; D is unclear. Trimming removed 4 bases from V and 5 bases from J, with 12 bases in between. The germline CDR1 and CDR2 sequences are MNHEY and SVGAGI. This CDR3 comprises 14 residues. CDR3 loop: CASSSLVVHNEQFF. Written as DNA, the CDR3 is TGTGCCAGCAGTTCCCTGGTGGTGCACAATGAGCAGTTCTTC.

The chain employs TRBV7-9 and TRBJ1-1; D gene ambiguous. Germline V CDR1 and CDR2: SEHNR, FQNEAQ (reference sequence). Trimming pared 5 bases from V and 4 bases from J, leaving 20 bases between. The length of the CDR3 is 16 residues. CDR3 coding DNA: TGTGCCAGCAGCCCTTGGGCCGGACTCGAGGGCACTGAAGCTTTCTTT. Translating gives CASSPWAGLEGTEAFF.

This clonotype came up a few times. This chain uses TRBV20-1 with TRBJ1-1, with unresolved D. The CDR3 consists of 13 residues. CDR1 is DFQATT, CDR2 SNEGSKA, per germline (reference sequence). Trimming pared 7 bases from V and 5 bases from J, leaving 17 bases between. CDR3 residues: CSVKDQMVTEAFF. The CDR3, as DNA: TGCAGTGTCAAGGATCAGATGGTTACTGAAGCTTTCTTT.

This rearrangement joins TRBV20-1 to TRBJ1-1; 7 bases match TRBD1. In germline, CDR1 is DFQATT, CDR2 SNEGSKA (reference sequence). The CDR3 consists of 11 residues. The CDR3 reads CRNHRGTEAFF. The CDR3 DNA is TGCAGGAATCACAGGGGCACTGAAGCTTTCTTT.

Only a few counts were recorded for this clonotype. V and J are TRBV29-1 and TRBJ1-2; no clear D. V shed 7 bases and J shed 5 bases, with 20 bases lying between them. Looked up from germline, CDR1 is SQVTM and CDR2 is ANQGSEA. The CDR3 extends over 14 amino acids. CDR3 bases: TGCAGCGCCGGCGGGTCCGGGAATGGTTATGGCTACACCTTC. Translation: CSAGGSGNGYGYTF. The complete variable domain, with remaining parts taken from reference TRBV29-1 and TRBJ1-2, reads SAVISQKPSRDICQRGTSLTIQCQVDSQVTMMFWYRQQPGQSLTLIATANQGSEATYESGFVIDKFPISRPNLTFSTLTVSNMSPEDSSIYLCSAGGSGNGYGYTFGSGTRLTVV.

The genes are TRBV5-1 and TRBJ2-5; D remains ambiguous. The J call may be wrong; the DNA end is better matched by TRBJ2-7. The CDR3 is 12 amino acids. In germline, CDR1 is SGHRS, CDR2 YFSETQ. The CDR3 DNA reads TGCGCCAGCAGCTCCCTAGGGAACGAGCAGTACTTC. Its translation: CASSSLGNEQYF.

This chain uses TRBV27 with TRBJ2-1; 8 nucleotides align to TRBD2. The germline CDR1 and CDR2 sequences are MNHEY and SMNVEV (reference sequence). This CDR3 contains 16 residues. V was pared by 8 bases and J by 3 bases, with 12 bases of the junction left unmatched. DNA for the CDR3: TGTGCCAGCGCCCGGGAAAGAGCGGGGGACTACAATGAGCAGTTCTTC. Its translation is CASARERAGDYNEQFF.

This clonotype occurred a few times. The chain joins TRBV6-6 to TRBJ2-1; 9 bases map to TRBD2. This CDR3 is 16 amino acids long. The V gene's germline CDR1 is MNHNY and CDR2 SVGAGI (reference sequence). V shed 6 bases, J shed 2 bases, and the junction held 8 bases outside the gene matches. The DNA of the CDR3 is TGTGCCAGCAGGAGACTAGCGGCCGCCACCTACAATGAGCAGTTCTTC. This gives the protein CASRRLAAATYNEQFF.

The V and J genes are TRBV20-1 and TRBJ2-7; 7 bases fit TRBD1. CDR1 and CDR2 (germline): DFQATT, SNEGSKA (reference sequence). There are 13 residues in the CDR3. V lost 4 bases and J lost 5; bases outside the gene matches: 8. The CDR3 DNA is TGCAGTGCTACCCCGGACAGGATCGACGAGCAGTACTTC. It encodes CSATPDRIDEQYF.

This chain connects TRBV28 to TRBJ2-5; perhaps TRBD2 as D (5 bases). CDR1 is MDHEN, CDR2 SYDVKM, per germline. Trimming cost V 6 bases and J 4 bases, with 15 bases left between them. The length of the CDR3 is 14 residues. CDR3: CASSIRRIIETQYF. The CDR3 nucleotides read TGTGCCAGCAGCATCAGGAGGATCATAGAGACCCAGTACTTC.